The present T cell receptor (beta chain) was sequenced within a study of blood T cell repertoires in COVID-19 (dated by TCRdb to 2018 to 2020). About the investigation overall: The collaborator samples originated in the United States, Italy and Spain and spanned the acute and convalescent phases of COVID-19. The prospective study material was composed of cDNA or gDNA derived from T cells, B-cell-depleted T cells, or PBMCs. Subjects who had been exposed to COVID-19, were actively infected with it, or had recovered from it provided the deeply sampled blood TCRbeta repertoires that made up the dataset. The repertoires were released in a freely available public database intended as a resource for research on the immune response to SARS-CoV-2. Samples were obtained from the ongoing ImmuneRACE study (first 160 participants) and from 950 to 1,500 subjects provided by 6 global collaborators. Nearly every sample came with metadata listing a de-identified subject ID, COVID-19 status, age in years and sex. HLA class I and class II types, where available, came from metadata supplied by the sample provider rather than from assay-based typing. General findings and caveats noted by the study authors: The quantity of clinical and demographic metadata differed by source and by participant and was supplied without curation.

TCRbeta CDR3 regions were amplified from genomic DNA by means of the immunoSEQ Assay, a bias-controlled multiplex PCR. Regarding the original processing steps: Nucleated cell counts per sample were estimated from amplification of reference gene primers within the assay. Sequence reads were collapsed and filtered to measure the absolute abundance of every unique TCRbeta CDR3 rearrangement. For each sample, productive Simpson clonality was calculated by taking the square root of Simpson's diversity index across productive rearrangements. What TCRdb holds here is the immuneACCESS table cut down to in-frame rearrangements. Part of the clones is not present; checked against another copy, under half of the missing clones reflect an unresolved V gene, and the others are unexplained. V, J and clone size were drawn from that table, and D and trimming were deduced from the DNA. For this sample the table gives around 140,000 clones, of which roughly 89% were detected only once. The top ten constitute around 1.5% of the sample.

Collaborating institutions collected whole blood in K2EDTA tubes following their own protocols. For TCRbeta analysis, collaborator samples were shipped as frozen whole blood, as isolated PBMCs, or as DNA extracted from either sample type. Regarding this clone: This clone's antigen is unknown. Base qualities are not provided; no much larger clone lies one nucleotide away.

CDR1 SGDLS and CDR2 YYNGEE are derived from the germline V gene. V lost 0 bases and J lost 2 bases, and the count of bases not matched to a germline gene is 5. From its cysteine to its phenylalanine, the CDR3 spans 17 amino acids. Only the CDR3 DNA stays, 51 bases, in frame from base 1. The TCR sequence derives from a human donor in a cohort sampled during active COVID-19. The receptor chain draws on TRBV9 and TRBJ1-3; 10 junctional bases match TRBD1. Sequencing was carried out using peripheral blood. The sequence in DNA is TGTGCCAGCAGCGTAGTAGAGGGGACAGGGGCTGGAAACACCATATATTTT. This yields the protein CASSVVEGTGAGNTIYF. Here the CDR3 is joined to the reference TRBV9 and TRBJ1-3 genes, and the full variable domain is: DSGVTQTPKHLITATGQRVTLRCSPRSGDLSVYWYQQSLDQGLQFLIQYYNGEERAKGNILERFSAQQFPDLHSELNLSSLELGDSALYFCASSVVEGTGAGNTIYFGEGSWLTVV.